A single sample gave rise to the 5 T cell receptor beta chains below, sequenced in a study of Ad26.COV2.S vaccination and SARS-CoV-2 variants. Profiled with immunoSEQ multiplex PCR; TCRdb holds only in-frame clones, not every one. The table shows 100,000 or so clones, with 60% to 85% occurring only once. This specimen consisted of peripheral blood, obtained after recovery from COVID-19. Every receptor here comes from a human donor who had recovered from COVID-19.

CDR3 nucleotide sequence: TGTGCCAGCAGCGTAGCTACCGGCAGGGCCTCTGGAAACACCATATATTTT. This sequence encodes CASSVATGRASGNTIYF. This chain links TRBV9 with TRBJ1-3; D is perhaps TRBD1 (5 bases). The germline V gene has CDR1 SGDLS and CDR2 YYNGEE. The CDR3 runs to 17 residues. The V end was cut by 0 bases, the J end by 0 bases, with 13 bases between.

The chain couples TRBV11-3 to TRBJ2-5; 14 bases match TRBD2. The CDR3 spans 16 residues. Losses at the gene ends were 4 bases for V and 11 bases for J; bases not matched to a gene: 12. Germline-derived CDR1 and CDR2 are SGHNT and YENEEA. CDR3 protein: CASSSSGGTSGGPQYF. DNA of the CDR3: TGTGCCAGCAGCTCGTCTGGGGGGACTAGCGGGGGACCTCAGTACTTC.

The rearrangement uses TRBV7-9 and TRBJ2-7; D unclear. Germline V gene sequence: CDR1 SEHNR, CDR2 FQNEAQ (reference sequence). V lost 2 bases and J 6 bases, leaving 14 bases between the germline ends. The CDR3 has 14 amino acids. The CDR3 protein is CASSLSGRESEQYF. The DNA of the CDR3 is TGTGCCAGCAGCTTAAGTGGTAGGGAAAGCGAGCAGTACTTC.

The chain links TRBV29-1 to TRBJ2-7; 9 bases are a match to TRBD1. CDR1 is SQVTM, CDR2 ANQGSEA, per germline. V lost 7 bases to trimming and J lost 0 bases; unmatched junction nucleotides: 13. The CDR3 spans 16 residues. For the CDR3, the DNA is TGCAGCGCCATCGTCCCGGGACAGGGACTCTCCTACGAGCAGTACTTC. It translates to CSAIVPGQGLSYEQYF.

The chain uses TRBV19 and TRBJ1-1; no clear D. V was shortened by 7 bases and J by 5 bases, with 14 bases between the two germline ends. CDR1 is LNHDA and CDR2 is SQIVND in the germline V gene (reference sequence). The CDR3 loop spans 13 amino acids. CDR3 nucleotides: TGTGCCAGTAATGGCGGGCCGGGGACTGAAGCTTTCTTT. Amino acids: CASNGGPGTEAFF.